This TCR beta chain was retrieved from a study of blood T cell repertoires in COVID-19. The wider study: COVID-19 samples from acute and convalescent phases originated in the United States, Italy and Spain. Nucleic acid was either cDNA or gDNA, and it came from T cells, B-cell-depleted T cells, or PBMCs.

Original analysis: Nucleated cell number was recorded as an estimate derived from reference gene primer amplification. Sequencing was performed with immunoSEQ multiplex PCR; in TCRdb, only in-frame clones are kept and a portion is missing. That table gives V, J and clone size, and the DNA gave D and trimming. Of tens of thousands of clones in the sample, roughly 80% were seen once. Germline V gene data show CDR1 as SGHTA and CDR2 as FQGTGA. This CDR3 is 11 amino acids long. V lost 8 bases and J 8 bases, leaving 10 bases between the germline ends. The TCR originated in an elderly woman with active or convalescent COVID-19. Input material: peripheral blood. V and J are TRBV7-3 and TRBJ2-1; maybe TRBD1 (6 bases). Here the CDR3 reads CASGRGYEQFF. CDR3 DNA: TGTGCCAGCGGCAGGGGATATGAGCAGTTCTTC.